These T cell receptor beta chains were read from a single sample in a study of blood T cell repertoires in COVID-19. TCRdb's table, derived via immunoSEQ multiplex PCR, lists solely in-frame clones and lacks some. The table has roughly 230,000 clones, approximately 83% seen once; the top ten hold less than 5.5%. What was sequenced was peripheral blood. These receptors came from a man in his fifties with active or convalescent COVID-19. Both conserved end residues are part of each CDR3. Each record gives: clone size, V gene, D gene, J gene, CDR3 protein, CDR3 DNA. D genes are given only for firm matches. Some rows mark clone size as missing; the rest say once, few, many or name a class of expanded clone.

>NA|TRBV28|TRBD1|TRBJ1-5
CASRWDRVGVSNQPQHF
TGTGCCAGCAGGTGGGACAGGGTGGGGGTTAGCAATCAGCCCCAGCATTTT
>NA|TRBV5-1|TRBD1|TRBJ1-6
CASSYGQGELGSPLHF
TGCGCCAGCAGCTACGGACAGGGGGAATTAGGTTCACCCCTCCACTTT
>NA|TRBV15|NA|TRBJ1-6
CATSRDRGSMASPLHF
TGTGCCACCAGCAGAGATAGGGGATCCATGGCTTCACCCCTCCACTTT
>few|TRBV5-1|TRBD1|TRBJ1-4
CASSWTYRGINEKLFF
TGCGCCAGCAGCTGGACCTACAGGGGCATTAATGAAAAACTGTTTTTT
>NA|TRBV7-9|NA|TRBJ1-1
CASSFSADTEAFF
TGTGCCAGCAGCTTTTCGGCGGACACTGAAGCTTTCTTT
>NA|TRBV6-5|TRBD1|TRBJ2-2
CASSSWTGTLTGELFF
TGTGCCAGCAGTTCTTGGACAGGCACACTAACCGGGGAGCTGTTTTTT
>NA|TRBV5-1|NA|TRBJ2-1
CASSRDRGYPMGHNEQFF
TGCGCCAGCAGTCGGGATCGGGGGTATCCCATGGGTCACAATGAGCAGTTCTTC
>few|TRBV5-1|NA|TRBJ1-6
CASSARDNSPLHF
TGCGCCAGCAGCGCCCGGGATAATTCACCCCTCCACTTT
>NA|TRBV5-8|NA|TRBJ1-6
CASSSNTGYNSPLHF
TGTGCCAGCAGCTCTAATACAGGGTATAATTCACCCCTCCACTTT
>NA|TRBV19|NA|TRBJ1-2
CASSTPASNYGYTF
TGTGCCAGTAGTACCCCCGCCAGTAACTATGGCTACACCTTC
>NA|TRBV18|TRBD2|TRBJ2-3
CASSPRSGGTDTQYF
TGTGCCAGCTCACCACGTAGCGGGGGCACAGATACGCAGTATTTT
>NA|TRBV2|TRBD1|TRBJ1-2
CASSEQGGYGYTF
TGTGCCAGCAGTGAACAGGGGGGCTATGGCTACACCTTC
>NA|TRBV10-3|NA|TRBJ2-5
CAISPGGGETQYF
TGTGCCATCAGTCCGGGGGGCGGAGAGACCCAGTACTTC
>NA|TRBV5-6|TRBD1|TRBJ2-2
CASSFTGTGLGELFF
TGTGCCAGCAGCTTTACCGGGACAGGGCTCGGGGAGCTGTTTTTT
>once|TRBV9|NA|TRBJ1-1
CASSVRMNTEAFF
TGTGCCAGCAGCGTACGTATGAACACTGAAGCTTTCTTT
>NA|TRBV19|NA|TRBJ1-6
CASSIRGSPLHF
TGTGCCAGTAGTATCAGGGGTTCACCCCTCCACTTT
>NA|TRBV7-2|TRBD1|TRBJ2-7
CASSYSRDRAEQYF
TGTGCCAGCAGTTATTCCCGGGACAGGGCCGAGCAGTACTTC
>once|TRBV6-4|TRBD2|TRBJ2-3
CASSEELAGLTDTQYF
TGTGCCAGCAGTGAGGAACTAGCGGGGCTCACAGATACGCAGTATTTT
>NA|TRBV7-9|NA|TRBJ2-1
CASSLAGQGRNEQFF
TGTGCCAGCAGCCTAGCGGGACAGGGGAGGAATGAGCAGTTCTTC
>NA|TRBV7-9|TRBD1|TRBJ2-1
CASSLTTGGSYNEQFF
TGTGCCAGCAGCCTAACGACAGGGGGCTCCTACAATGAGCAGTTCTTC
>once|TRBV6-1|TRBD1|TRBJ1-2
CASSEGTGSNYGYTF
TGTGCCAGCAGTGAAGGGACAGGATCGAACTATGGCTACACCTTC
>NA|TRBV7-2|NA|TRBJ2-3
CASSSGERTTDTQYF
TGTGCCAGCAGCTCTGGGGAGAGGACCACAGATACGCAGTATTTT
>once|TRBV18|NA|TRBJ2-7
CASSPPREGYEQYF
TGTGCCAGCTCACCACCGAGGGAAGGCTACGAGCAGTACTTC
>NA|TRBV3-1/TRBV3-2|NA|TRBJ2-2
CASSQVTGNTGELFF
TGTGCCAGCAGCCAAGTAACGGGTAACACCGGGGAGCTGTTTTTT
>NA|TRBV6-2/TRBV6-3|NA|TRBJ1-5
CASSSDRTSNQPQHF
TGTGCCAGCAGCTCAGACAGGACTAGCAATCAGCCCCAGCATTTT
>NA|TRBV15|TRBD2|TRBJ2-1
CATSRAGLAGVANEQFF
TGTGCCACCAGCAGAGCAGGACTAGCGGGGGTTGCCAATGAGCAGTTCTTC
>NA|TRBV9|NA|TRBJ2-2
CASRWTANTGELFF
TGTGCCAGCAGATGGACAGCGAACACCGGGGAGCTGTTTTTT
>NA|TRBV2|NA|TRBJ1-5
CASSEAQGRGQPQHF
TGTGCCAGCAGTGAAGCACAGGGTCGGGGTCAGCCCCAGCATTTT
>once|TRBV7-9|NA|TRBJ1-5
CASSSGNVHQPQHF
TGTGCCAGCAGCTCCGGGAACGTTCATCAGCCCCAGCATTTT
>NA|TRBV30|NA|TRBJ1-2
CAWSVQTVYGYTF
TGTGCCTGGAGTGTACAGACAGTCTATGGCTACACCTTC
>NA|TRBV13|TRBD1|TRBJ2-1
CASSPGTGGRSEQFF
TGTGCCAGCAGTCCCGGGACAGGGGGCCGAAGTGAGCAGTTCTTC
>NA|TRBV19|TRBD1|TRBJ1-5
CASIPRAGGISNQPQHF
TGTGCCAGTATCCCCAGGGCAGGGGGCATCAGCAATCAGCCCCAGCATTTT
>NA|TRBV28|NA|TRBJ1-2
CASSYRVYGYTF
TGTGCCAGCAGCTACAGGGTTTATGGCTACACCTTC
>NA|TRBV3-1/TRBV3-2|TRBD2|TRBJ2-3
CASSHPLAGDNTDTQYF
TGTGCCAGCAGCCACCCACTAGCGGGGGACAACACAGATACGCAGTATTTT
>once|TRBV7-9|NA|TRBJ1-2
CASSRLDTAVLNGYTF
TGTGCCAGCAGTCGTTTGGACACGGCGGTGCTTAATGGCTACACCTTC
>NA|TRBV5-1|NA|TRBJ1-1
CASSLDQGEAFF
TGCGCCAGCAGCTTGGACCAGGGAGAAGCTTTCTTT
>NA|TRBV4-1|NA|TRBJ2-7
CASSQDLGRGVLSEQYF
TGCGCCAGCAGCCAAGATCTGGGCAGGGGGGTACTCTCCGAGCAGTACTTC
>NA|TRBV7-9|NA|TRBJ2-7
CASSSFTGLSSYEQYF
TGTGCCAGCAGCTCGTTCACAGGGCTAAGCTCCTACGAGCAGTACTTC
>NA|TRBV7-2|NA|TRBJ2-7
CASSRPSRGANSGEQYF
TGTGCCAGCAGCAGGCCATCAAGGGGCGCAAATTCGGGCGAGCAGTACTTC
>NA|TRBV12-5|TRBD1|TRBJ1-5
CASGFNPASPGTASNQPQHF
TGTGCTAGTGGTTTTAACCCCGCATCTCCCGGGACAGCGAGCAATCAGCCCCAGCATTTT
>few|TRBV5-1|TRBD1|TRBJ1-4
CASSGTGNEKLFF
TGCGCCAGCAGCGGGACAGGGAACGAAAAACTGTTTTTT
>NA|TRBV12-3/TRBV12-4|NA|TRBJ2-3
CASSLRENTQYF
TGTGCCAGCAGTTTGCGGGAAAATACGCAGTATTTT
>NA|TRBV6-2/TRBV6-3|NA|TRBJ2-1
CASSYPPHEQFF
TGTGCCAGCAGTTACCCCCCTCATGAGCAGTTCTTC
>once|TRBV24-1|TRBD1|TRBJ1-3
CATSECTGAAGNTIYF
TGTGCCACCAGTGAGTGCACAGGGGCAGCTGGAAACACCATATATTTT
>many|TRBV9|TRBD1|TRBJ1-1
CASSRTGGREAFF
TGTGCCAGCAGTCGAACAGGGGGGCGCGAAGCTTTCTTT
>NA|TRBV7-3|TRBD1|TRBJ2-4
CASSPGKGASKNIQYF
TGTGCCAGCAGCCCCGGAAAGGGGGCCTCAAAAAACATTCAGTACTTC
>NA|TRBV10-3|TRBD1|TRBJ1-1
CAISRDSPYTEAFF
TGTGCCATCAGCCGGGACAGCCCATACACTGAAGCTTTCTTT
>once|TRBV3-1/TRBV3-2|NA|TRBJ1-3
CASSHWTASSGNTIYF
TGTGCCAGCAGCCACTGGACAGCTAGCTCTGGAAACACCATATATTTT
>once|TRBV30|NA|TRBJ1-1
CAWSEIGGLNTEAFF
TGTGCCTGGAGTGAAATTGGAGGGCTGAACACTGAAGCTTTCTTT
>NA|TRBV13|TRBD1|TRBJ2-6
CASSLQGAGANVLTF
TGTGCCAGCAGCTTACAGGGGGCTGGGGCCAACGTCCTGACTTTC
>few|TRBV4-2|NA|TRBJ1-3
CASSQEAGNSGNTIYF
TGTGCCAGCAGCCAAGAGGCAGGAAACTCTGGAAACACCATATATTTT
>NA|TRBV13|NA|TRBJ1-6
CASSLGQNSSPLHF
TGTGCCAGCAGCTTAGGACAAAATTCCTCACCCCTCCACTTT
>NA|TRBV6-6|NA|TRBJ2-4
CASSPRGNRGAKNIQYF
TGTGCCAGCAGTCCCCGGGGGAACCGGGGGGCCAAAAACATTCAGTACTTC
>NA|TRBV4-1|NA|TRBJ1-2
CASSHGGRIGYTF
TGCGCCAGCAGCCACGGGGGGCGGATCGGCTACACCTTC
>NA|TRBV3-1/TRBV3-2|TRBD1|TRBJ1-2
CASSQAQFDRGPYTF
TGTGCCAGCAGCCAAGCTCAGTTTGACAGGGGGCCCTACACCTTC
>NA|TRBV28|TRBD1|TRBJ1-5
CASLRRDRANQPQHF
TGTGCCAGCCTCCGGCGGGACAGGGCAAATCAGCCCCAGCATTTT
>once|TRBV7-3|NA|TRBJ2-1
CASSPRYNEQFF
TGTGCCAGCAGCCCGAGATACAATGAGCAGTTCTTC
>NA|TRBV27|NA|TRBJ2-7
CASSPTWSYEQYF
TGTGCCAGCAGCCCGACATGGTCCTACGAGCAGTACTTC
>NA|TRBV11-3|NA|TRBJ1-1
CASSLRSGQGEAFF
TGTGCCAGCAGCTTAAGGTCGGGACAAGGTGAAGCTTTCTTT
>NA|TRBV15|TRBD1|TRBJ1-5
CATSRDQGAPNQPQHF
TGTGCCACCAGCAGAGATCAGGGGGCCCCCAATCAGCCCCAGCATTTT